These 25 T cell receptor beta chains originate from one sample sequenced in a study of cytomegalovirus exposure and HLA in healthy donors. The PCR ran on 60 Vbeta and 13 Jbeta primers. This table comes from immunoSEQ multiplex PCR, and its TCRdb copy is limited to in-frame clones, with some not included. The profile shows 60,000 to 95,000 clones, around four fifths of them singletons. Sequenced material: PBMCs. These receptors came from a woman aged 40 to 55 in good health and CMV-seropositive.

This clone was recorded once. V and J are TRBV6-1 and TRBJ2-3; a possible D gene is TRBD2 (7 bases). CDR1 and CDR2 (germline): MNHNS, SASEGT. This CDR3 contains 17 residues. Deletions cut 1 base from V and 2 bases from J, with 16 bases between. CDR3 DNA sequence: TGTGCCAGCAGTGAAGGTTGGGGGGGGGCCCTCACAGATACGCAGTATTTT. Encoded protein: CASSEGWGGALTDTQYF.

The chain joins TRBV28 to TRBJ1-1; D is possibly TRBD1 (6 bases). Between the trimmed V and J ends, which lost 3 bases and 7 bases, there was a span of 12 bases. Per germline, CDR1 MDHEN and CDR2 SYDVKM. The CDR3 has 13 amino acids. The CDR3 sequence: CASSLTGPFEAFF. CDR3 DNA sequence: TGTGCCAGCAGTTTGACAGGACCCTTTGAAGCTTTCTTT.

The chain joins TRBV28 to TRBJ1-1, with D tentatively TRBD1 (5 bases). V gave up 4 bases and J gave up 5 bases, with 20 bases separating them. CDR3 size: 16 residues. CDR1 and CDR2 from the germline V gene are MDHEN and SYDVKM. The CDR3 DNA follows: TGTGCCAGCAGTTCTTTGGGGAGGGGTTTTCAAACTGAAGCTTTCTTT. Protein sequence: CASSSLGRGFQTEAFF.

This chain connects TRBV28 to TRBJ1-2; 9 positions match TRBD1. The CDR3 runs 17 residues. Germline lookup yields CDR1 MDHEN and CDR2 SYDVKM. V lost 4 bases and J lost 0; bases outside the gene matches: 9. The chain's CDR3 is CASSSSGQGTPNYGYTF. The CDR3 nucleotides are TGTGCCAGCAGTTCATCGGGACAGGGAACCCCTAACTATGGCTACACCTTC.

The chain couples TRBV4-1 to TRBJ1-2; 10 bases are shared with TRBD1. Germline trimming cut 6 bases from V and 0 bases from J; bases unmatched to any gene: 4. This CDR3 spans 15 amino acids. Germline V lookup: CDR1 MGHRA, CDR2 YSYEKL. As DNA, the CDR3 is TGCGCCAGCAGGACTGGGACAGGGGCTAACTATGGCTACACCTTC. This translates into CASRTGTGANYGYTF.

J is TRBJ2-6 and V is TRBV11-1, with D perhaps TRBD1 (6 bases). The CDR3 loop spans 17 amino acids. V gave up 6 bases and J gave up 0 bases, with 15 bases separating them. The V gene's germline CDR1 is SGHAT and CDR2 FQDESV (reference sequence). CDR3 bases: TGTGCCAGCAGAGGCAAGAGACAGGTCTCTGGGGCCAACGTCCTGACTTTC. Translating gives CASRGKRQVSGANVLTF.

The chain carries TRBV4-1 and TRBJ2-7, with D unclear. V shed 0 bases and J shed 7 bases, with 10 bases lying between them. The germline V gene encodes CDR1 MGHRA and CDR2 YSYEKL. The CDR3 is made up of 13 amino acids. CDR3 sequence: CASSQEGLGEQYF. The DNA of the CDR3 is TGCGCCAGCAGCCAAGAGGGCCTGGGTGAGCAGTACTTC.

The chain carries TRBV14 and TRBJ2-2; TRBD2 might be the D (6 bases). The CDR3 runs 17 residues. Germline V gives CDR1 SGHDN, CDR2 FVKESK. The V end lost 2 bases, the J end lost 3 bases, and 16 bases lay between the germline ends. The DNA of the CDR3 is TGTGCCAGCAGCCAAAGAAGAGCTAGCGATGACACCGGGGAGCTGTTTTTT. This encodes CASSQRRASDDTGELFF.

The rearrangement links TRBV18 to TRBJ1-1; 10 nucleotides line up with TRBD1. Germline V gene sequence: CDR1 KGHSH, CDR2 LQKENI. The CDR3 runs to 16 residues. With V trimmed by 3 bases and J by 4 bases, 8 bases remained unmatched. CDR3 sequence: CASSPNSWDRGTEAFF. CDR3 coding DNA: TGTGCCAGCTCACCGAATAGTTGGGACAGGGGCACTGAAGCTTTCTTT.

V and J are TRBV29-1 and TRBJ1-2; 10 bases align to TRBD1. This CDR3 has 12 residues. Germline lookup yields CDR1 SQVTM and CDR2 ANQGSEA. V shed 3 bases and J 8 bases; nucleotides not matched to a gene: 3. Here the CDR3 reads CSVDGTGVGYTF. The CDR3 nucleotides are TGCAGCGTTGACGGGACAGGGGTCGGCTACACCTTC.

This rearrangement joins TRBV6-5 to TRBJ2-5; 7 nucleotides align to TRBD1. The closer fit of TRBJ2-7 to the DNA end suggests the J call may be wrong. Germline-derived CDR1 and CDR2 are MNHEY and SVGAGI. This CDR3 is 14 amino acids long. The CDR3, as DNA: TGTGCCAGCAGGCCTGACAGGGCCCCCTACGAGCAGTACTTC. Its translation is CASRPDRAPYEQYF.

In DNA, the CDR3 is TGTGCCAGCAGCCTTGGGCAGGGAAGTAACTATGGCTACACCTTC. It translates to CASSLGQGSNYGYTF. The V call is TRBV7-3, the J call TRBJ1-2, with D possibly matching TRBD1 (5 bases). V lost 5 bases and J 1 base, leaving 14 bases between the germline ends. Germline CDR1 and CDR2: SGHTA and FQGTGA. The CDR3 is 15 residues long.

This chain connects TRBV7-2 to TRBJ2-3; 8 bases line up with TRBD2. Looked up from germline, CDR1 is SGHTA and CDR2 is FQGNSA. Losses at the gene ends were 1 base for V and 2 bases for J; bases not matched to a gene: 11. The CDR3 contains 18 residues. The CDR3 bases are TGTGCCAGCAGCTTAGTTACGGTAGCGGGGCAACTCACAGATACGCAGTATTTT. Protein product: CASSLVTVAGQLTDTQYF. Complete variable domain (other parts from reference TRBV7-2 and TRBJ2-3): GAGVSQSPSNKVTEKGKDVELRCDPISGHTALYWYRQSLGQGLEFLIYFQGNSAPDKSGLPSDRFSAERTGGSVSTLTIQRTQQEDSAVYLCASSLVTVAGQLTDTQYFGPGTRLTVL.

The chain uses TRBV2 and TRBJ1-5; D is unclear. Trimming pared 7 bases from V and 8 bases from J, leaving 12 bases between. The V gene's germline CDR1 is SNHLY and CDR2 FYNNEI. CDR3 length: 12 residues. The CDR3 sequence: CASTRFQEPQHF. The CDR3 region has the DNA TGTGCCAGCACGAGGTTCCAAGAGCCCCAGCATTTT.

V usage is TRBV6-4 and J usage is TRBJ2-4; D ambiguous. The V gene's germline CDR1 is MRHNA and CDR2 SNTAGT. Between the trimmed V and J ends, which lost 9 bases and 0 bases, there was a span of 18 bases. This CDR3 comprises 16 residues. CDR3 in DNA: TGTGCCAGGCTCCTCAGTTCCCTTTTAGCCAAAAACATTCAGTACTTC. This sequence encodes CARLLSSLLAKNIQYF.

This clone came up a few times. The V call is TRBV5-1, the J call TRBJ2-2; D might be TRBD2 (6 bases). Germline V CDR1 and CDR2: SGHRS, YFSETQ. CDR3 length: 16 amino acids. V lost 4 bases to trimming and J lost 4 bases, with 17 bases between them. The CDR3, as DNA: TGCGCCAGCAGCCCCTCGGGGGATGTGAGCACCGGGGAGCTGTTTTTT. Translated: CASSPSGDVSTGELFF.

The rearrangement uses TRBV5-4 and TRBJ1-2, with D maybe TRBD1 (6 bases). The length of the CDR3 is 13 residues. Germline lookup yields CDR1 SGHNT and CDR2 YYREEE (reference sequence). Deletions cut 4 bases from V and 3 bases from J, with 10 bases between. The CDR3: CASSIRTDYGYTF. The CDR3 DNA reads TGTGCCAGCAGCATAAGGACAGACTATGGCTACACCTTC.

V usage is TRBV20-1 and J usage is TRBJ2-5; no firm D call. Germline V gene lookup returns CDR1 DFQATT and CDR2 SNEGSKA (reference sequence). V lost 3 bases and J lost 4, with 6 bases in between. This CDR3 has 11 amino acids. As DNA, the CDR3 is TGCAGTGCTAGGATGGCAGAGACCCAGTACTTC. This sequence encodes CSARMAETQYF.

The rearrangement joins TRBV6-1 to TRBJ1-3; a possible D gene is TRBD1 (5 bases). This CDR3 spans 14 amino acids. Per the germline V gene, CDR1 is MNHNS and CDR2 is SASEGT. Trimming pared 2 bases from V and 4 bases from J, leaving 9 bases between. The CDR3 DNA is TGTGCCAGCAGTGAATCGGGGGACGGAAACACCATATATTTT. Protein product: CASSESGDGNTIYF.

The rearrangement uses TRBV5-1 and TRBJ2-5, with 7 bases lining up with TRBD1. V gave up 5 bases and J gave up 3 bases; unmatched junction bases: 10. Germline V lookup: CDR1 SGHRS, CDR2 YFSETQ. The CDR3 has 15 amino acids. CDR3 amino acids: CASSSSGTVKETQYF. The DNA for the CDR3 is TGCGCCAGCAGTTCTTCTGGGACAGTCAAAGAGACCCAGTACTTC.

This clone has just one count. This chain links TRBV2 with TRBJ2-3, with 7 bases that match TRBD2. The CDR3 has 16 residues. Germline values: CDR1 SNHLY, CDR2 FYNNEI. V shed 6 bases and J 6 bases; nucleotides not matched to a gene: 15. The CDR3 loop is CASRGGAGVIADTQYF. The CDR3 DNA sequence: TGTGCCAGCAGGGGAGGGGCGGGGGTTATTGCGGATACGCAGTATTTT. The full variable domain, completed using reference TRBV2 and TRBJ2-3, is EPEVTQTPSHQVTQMGQEVILRCVPISNHLYFYWYRQILGQKVEFLVSFYNNEISEKSEIFDDQFSVERPDGSNFTLKIRSTKLEDSAMYFCASRGGAGVIADTQYFGPGTRLTVL.

The CDR3 region has the DNA TGTGCCAGCAGCTTAGGCAGGGGGCTTTGGTTCACCTTC. Amino acid sequence: CASSLGRGLWFTF. The chain employs TRBV5-6 and TRBJ1-2; 8 nucleotides line up with TRBD1. With 2 bases clipped from V and 13 bases from J, the junction kept 10 bases outside the gene matches. This CDR3 has 13 residues. Germline loops: CDR1 SGHDT, CDR2 YYEEEE.

This clone was observed once. The V and J genes are TRBV7-2 and TRBJ2-3, with 10 bases matching TRBD2. Per germline, CDR1 SGHTA and CDR2 FQGNSA. This CDR3 is 15 amino acids long. Trimming at V came to 5 bases and at J to 1 base, leaving 3 bases not matched to a gene. DNA for the CDR3: TGTGCCAGCAGCCCGCTAGCGGGGGGCACAGATACGCAGTATTTT. It yields the protein CASSPLAGGTDTQYF.

CDR3 in amino acids: CASSLGLAEDTQYF. In DNA form, the CDR3 reads TGCGCCAGCAGCTTGGGACTAGCGGAAGATACGCAGTATTTT. The chain employs TRBV5-1 and TRBJ2-3, with 9 bases aligning to TRBD2. V was pared by 0 bases and J by 5 bases, with 1 base of the junction left unmatched. CDR1 and CDR2 (germline): SGHRS, YFSETQ. The CDR3 is 14 residues long.

This rearrangement joins TRBV5-6 to TRBJ2-5, with 9 positions matching TRBD2. V shed 0 bases, J shed 4 bases, and the junction held 1 base outside the gene matches. The CDR3 covers 14 residues. Germline CDR1 SGHDT, CDR2 YYEEEE. The CDR3 sequence: CASSLGLAVETQYF. Here the CDR3 DNA reads TGTGCCAGCAGCTTGGGACTAGCGGTAGAGACCCAGTACTTC.